A single sample gave rise to the 22 T cell receptor beta chains below, sequenced in a study of T-cell reconstitution after alpha-beta-depleted transplantation in children. The TCRbeta library incorporated unique molecular identifiers. MiXCR was run by TCRdb on the PCR reads, yielding one entry per CDR3 protein. The sample carries about 15,000 distinct CDR3 sequences, 4.5% to 6.5% recorded once. Specimen: PBMCs, collected before TCRalphabeta/CD19-depleted stem cell transplant. These receptors were collected from a boy younger than 18 with acute lymphoblastic leukemia, due to receive a stem cell transplant.

This clonotype has a count of ten or more. This sequence joins TRBV28 and TRBJ2-2, with TRBD2 identical over 7 bases. This CDR3 has 15 amino acids. Trimming removed 2 bases from V and 3 bases from J; junction bases left unmatched: 3. CDR1 and CDR2 from the germline V gene are MDHEN and SYDVKM. CDR3 sequence: CASSLTRGYTGELFF. Written as DNA, the CDR3 is TGTGCCAGCAGTTTAACGCGGGGGTACACCGGGGAGCTGTTTTTT.

This clonotype was observed many times. The rearrangement links TRBV7-2 to TRBJ2-7; D gene ambiguous. The V end lost 1 base, the J end lost 3 bases, and 7 bases lay between the germline ends. The CDR3 covers 13 residues. Germline CDR1 SGHTA, CDR2 FQGNSA. This CDR3 reads CASSLGWYYEQYF. DNA for the CDR3: TGTGCCAGCAGCTTAGGGTGGTACTACGAGCAGTACTTC.

This clonotype was counted many times. This chain joins TRBV7-2 and TRBJ1-1, with D possibly being TRBD1 (6 bases). Trimming removed 4 bases at V and 5 bases at J, with 11 bases between. Germline-derived CDR1 and CDR2 are SGHTA and FQGNSA. The CDR3 sequence is 13 residues long. Here the CDR3 reads CASSSNRVTEAFF. The CDR3 DNA sequence: TGTGCCAGCAGCTCCAACAGGGTTACTGAAGCTTTCTTT.

This clonotype was observed a few times. This chain uses TRBV10-1 with TRBJ2-2, with a weak D call TRBD2 (6 bases). Trimming stripped 4 bases from V and 6 bases from J, with 6 bases between. In germline, CDR1 is WNHNN, CDR2 SYGVQD (reference sequence). This CDR3 has 12 residues. CDR3 bases: TGCGCCAGCAGTGCGGGGGCCGGGGAGCTGTTTTTT. Residues: CASSAGAGELFF.

This clonotype showed up many times. The V call is TRBV7-6, the J call TRBJ2-3; TRBD2 matches 12 bases. The CDR3 consists of 16 residues. Germline V gives CDR1 SGHVS, CDR2 FNYEAQ. J gave up 5 bases and V 5 bases, and 8 bases lay outside the gene matches. The CDR3: CASSPSTSGRVDTQYF. The CDR3 bases are TGTGCCAGCAGCCCGTCGACTAGCGGGAGAGTAGATACGCAGTATTTT.

Many counts were recorded for this clonotype. V and J are TRBV6-2 or TRBV6-3 and TRBJ2-7; the match to TRBD2 covers 7 bases. With V trimmed by 3 bases and J by 4 bases, 6 bases remained unmatched. The CDR3 length is 14 residues. Germline V lookup: CDR1 MNHEY, CDR2 SVGEGT. The CDR3 reads CASSYPASGYEQYF. The CDR3 nucleotides are TGTGCCAGCAGTTATCCCGCTAGCGGATACGAGCAGTACTTC.

This clonotype was seen repeatedly, ten times or more. V gene TRBV28 combines with J gene TRBJ1-2; no reliable D call. The CDR3 spans 11 residues. Between the trimmed V and J ends, which lost 6 bases and 3 bases, there was a span of 5 bases. CDR1 and CDR2 (germline): MDHEN, SYDVKM. Here the CDR3 reads CASSLDYGYTF. The DNA of the CDR3 is TGTGCCAGCAGCCTAGACTATGGCTACACCTTC.

This clonotype was observed at least ten times. The chain uses TRBV9 and TRBJ2-5; no definite D call. Germline CDR1 SGDLS, CDR2 YYNGEE. The CDR3 sequence is 10 residues long. V was shortened by 3 bases and J by 6 bases, with 3 bases between the two germline ends. CDR3 coding DNA: TGTGCCAGCAGCGGAAAGACCCAGTACTTC. It specifies CASSGKTQYF.

In its sample, this clonotype was seen many times. J is TRBJ1-5 and V is TRBV28; the D gene is possibly TRBD1 (5 bases). The CDR3 length is 13 residues. Trimming stripped 6 bases from V and 3 bases from J, with 9 bases between. The germline V gene encodes CDR1 MDHEN and CDR2 SYDVKM. CDR3 DNA: TGTGCCAGCAGGGAAGGGGCCAATCAGCCCCAGCATTTT. Translating gives CASREGANQPQHF.

In this sample, this clonotype turned up many times. The chain couples TRBV5-1 to TRBJ1-2; the D gene is possibly TRBD1 (5 bases). Germline V lookup: CDR1 SGHRS, CDR2 YFSETQ. V was shortened by 0 bases and J by 2 bases, with 8 bases between the two germline ends. The CDR3 consists of 14 residues. CDR3 region: CASSLGQSNYGYTF. As DNA, the CDR3 is TGCGCCAGCAGCTTGGGACAGTCAAACTATGGCTACACCTTC.

This clonotype was seen ten or more times. The gene calls are TRBV9 and TRBJ1-3; a weak D match, TRBD1 (5 bases). V shed 0 bases and J shed 2 bases, with 12 bases lying between them. Germline V gene data show CDR1 as SGDLS and CDR2 as YYNGEE. The length of the CDR3 is 16 residues. The CDR3 spells CASSVEGVLTGNTIYF. Here the CDR3 DNA reads TGTGCCAGCAGCGTAGAAGGGGTCTTAACTGGAAACACCATATATTTT.

This clonotype has ten or more counts. The chain couples TRBV7-2 to TRBJ1-5; TRBD1 aligns across 8 bases. V dropped 1 base and J dropped 1; count of bases not matched to a gene: 6. Per germline, CDR1 SGHTA and CDR2 FQGNSA. This CDR3 is built from 17 residues. CDR3 loop: CASSLVGTGISNQPQHF. In DNA form, the CDR3 reads TGTGCCAGCAGCTTAGTGGGGACAGGTATAAGCAATCAGCCCCAGCATTTT.

There are many counts of this clonotype. This chain joins TRBV28 and TRBJ2-6, with TRBD1 matching 8 bases. This CDR3 has 15 residues. The V gene's germline CDR1 is MDHEN and CDR2 SYDVKM. With V trimmed by 5 bases and J by 2 bases, 2 bases remained unmatched. This chain's CDR3 is CASSLRGPGANVLTF. DNA of the CDR3: TGTGCCAGCAGTCTCAGGGGGCCTGGGGCCAACGTCCTGACTTTC.

This clonotype was observed many times. The CDR3 loop reads CASSLGWGASYTF. The CDR3 coding sequence is TGTGCCAGCAGCTTAGGGTGGGGGGCGAGCTACACCTTC. This chain links TRBV11-2 with TRBJ1-2; D possibly corresponds to TRBD1 (6 bases). The CDR3 extends over 13 amino acids. Trimming removed 1 base from V and 9 bases from J, with 12 bases in between. CDR1 is SGHAT and CDR2 is FQNNGV in the germline V gene. Full variable domain (outside the CDR3, taken from reference TRBV11-2 and TRBJ1-2): EAGVAQSPRYKIIEKRQSVAFWCNPISGHATLYWYQQILGQGPKLLIQFQNNGVVDDSQLPKDRFSAERLKGVDSTLKIQPAKLEDSAVYLCASSLGWGASYTFGSGTRLTVV.

This clonotype was observed many times. This rearrangement joins TRBV27 to TRBJ2-3; D possibly uses TRBD1 or TRBD2 (6 bases each). This CDR3 is 14 amino acids long. V lost 3 bases, J lost 3 bases, and 10 bases lay in between. CDR1 and CDR2 from the germline V gene are MNHEY and SMNVEV (reference sequence). The CDR3 region has the DNA TGTGCCAGCAGTTTGAAGGGGGGAACAGATACGCAGTATTTT. Translated: CASSLKGGTDTQYF.

There are a few counts of this clonotype. The chain combines TRBV27 with TRBJ2-5; tentative D call: TRBD2 (6 bases). Between the trimmed V and J ends, which lost 5 bases and 3 bases, there was a span of 10 bases. Germline CDR1 is MNHEY and CDR2 is SMNVEV (reference sequence). CDR3 length: 13 amino acids. The CDR3 sequence is CASSRGGEETQYF. CDR3 coding DNA: TGTGCCAGCAGTAGGGGCGGGGAAGAGACCCAGTACTTC.

Ten or more counts support this clonotype. V usage is TRBV12-3 or TRBV12-4 and J usage is TRBJ1-5; no firm D call. The V gene lost 3 bases and the J gene lost 5 bases, with 5 bases spanning the gap. This CDR3 comprises 12 residues. The CDR3 reads CASSLEYQPQHF. The CDR3, as DNA: TGTGCCAGCAGTTTGGAATATCAGCCCCAGCATTTT.

The DNA of the CDR3 is TGTGCCTCCTGCGCGGGACTAGCGGGAGGAATCTACAATGAGCAGTTCTTC. Translating it yields CASCAGLAGGIYNEQFF. The chain carries TRBV7-4 and TRBJ2-1; TRBD2 matches 15 bases. CDR1 and CDR2 from the germline V gene are SGHVT and SQSDAQ. Losses at the gene ends were 11 bases for V and 3 bases for J; bases not matched to a gene: 11. The CDR3 has 17 amino acids.

This clonotype came up many times. The V and J genes are TRBV29-1 and TRBJ1-1, with D maybe TRBD1 (5 bases). Germline CDR1 and CDR2: SQVTM and ANQGSEA. This CDR3 has 13 amino acids. CDR3 loop: CSAFGTGNTEAFF. The CDR3 DNA is TGCAGTGCCTTTGGGACGGGGAACACTGAAGCTTTCTTT. Together with reference TRBV29-1 and TRBJ1-1, the CDR3 gives the full variable domain: SAVISQKPSRDICQRGTSLTIQCQVDSQVTMMFWYRQQPGQSLTLIATANQGSEATYESGFVIDKFPISRPNLTFSTLTVSNMSPEDSSIYLCSAFGTGNTEAFFGQGTRLTVV.

This clonotype was counted at least ten times. The chain links TRBV2 to TRBJ1-2; D gene uncertain. Germline V lookup: CDR1 SNHLY, CDR2 FYNNEI. Trimming left V 1 base short and J 4 bases short, with 7 bases between. This CDR3 region has 13 residues. The DNA for the CDR3 is TGTGCCAGCAGTGAAGGGACTTTCTATGGCTACACCTTC. It yields the protein CASSEGTFYGYTF.

This clonotype was found many times. The gene calls are TRBV27 and TRBJ1-4; D might be TRBD1 (5 bases). Germline CDR1 is MNHEY and CDR2 is SMNVEV (reference sequence). Trimming removed 0 bases at V and 10 bases at J, with 12 bases between. The CDR3 consists of 14 residues. In DNA, the CDR3 is TGTGCCAGCAGTTTATCAGGGGATGGGCGAAAACTGTTTTTT. As protein: CASSLSGDGRKLFF.

This clonotype was found many times. The V call is TRBV7-2, the J call TRBJ1-2, with 7 bases aligning to TRBD1. The CDR3 has 12 amino acids. CDR1 is SGHTA and CDR2 is FQGNSA in the germline V gene. Trimming took 4 bases from V and 6 from J; bases not matched to a gene: 2. The CDR3 spells CASSSGGNGYTF. The CDR3 DNA reads as TGTGCCAGCAGCTCAGGGGGGAATGGCTACACCTTC.